This T cell receptor beta chain is from a study of human T cells and chemical hapten exposure. Study at large: The variation in per-sample TCR yields arose mainly from small differences in pooled library volumes. Study results and limitations: Expanded TCR sets contained significantly more large CDR3 similarity clusters than controls. PT1 expanded TCR numbers tracked positively with patch test score.

Noted time point: patch test 2, 6 weeks after DPC sensitization. Treatment described: therapeutic diphenylcyclopropenone sensitization with weekly scalp DPC. Each patch test followed a blood draw. The CDR3 is made up of 13 amino acids. Per the germline V gene, CDR1 is ENHRY and CDR2 is SYGVKD. J gave up 4 bases and V 7 bases, and 3 bases lay outside the gene matches. TCRdb reprocessed the RACE reads via MiXCR and lists one record per CDR3 protein. Counted here are over 100,000 distinct CDR3 sequences, roughly 10% occurring once; the ten biggest clones make up 2.5% to 3.5%. This clonotype was detected only a few times. Antigen specificity is unknown.

This clonotype originated in a woman between 35 and 50 years old with alopecia areata. Some clones in this sample may be carry-over from other donors' samples. The material sequenced was whole blood, taken in connection with sensitization to the hapten diphenylcyclopropenone (DPC). This chain links TRBV10-3 with TRBJ1-1, with 10 bases fitting TRBD1. For the CDR3, the DNA is TGTGCCATCACCGGGACAGGGGCCACTGAAGCTTTCTTT. Protein product: CAITGTGATEAFF.